The 31 T cell receptor beta chains given below trace back to one sample, sequenced in a study of blood T cell repertoires in COVID-19. Clones were read by immunoSEQ multiplex PCR, and TCRdb kept only the in-frame ones, dropping some. The sample includes 350,000 or so clones, about 90% seen only once; the top ten take about 6.8%. Material for sequencing was peripheral blood. The source is a man younger than 35 with active or convalescent COVID-19.

The chain employs TRBV18 and TRBJ2-2; 8 nucleotides match TRBD2. After removal of 3 bases from V and 3 bases from J, the junction contained 6 bases not matched to a gene. The CDR3 length is 16 residues. CDR1 and CDR2 from the germline V gene are KGHSH and LQKENI. Here the CDR3 reads CASSPYSGGDTGELFF. CDR3 DNA sequence: TGTGCCAGCTCACCGTATTCGGGAGGGGACACCGGGGAGCTGTTTTTT. The variable domain in full, with the rest retrieved from reference TRBV18 and TRBJ2-2, is NAGVMQNPRHLVRRRGQEARLRCSPMKGHSHVYWYRQLPEEGLKFMVYLQKENIIDESGMPKERFSAEFPKEGPSILRIQQVVRGDSAAYFCASSPYSGGDTGELFFGEGSRLTVL.

This rearrangement joins TRBV5-8 to TRBJ1-1; 8 nucleotides match TRBD1. The germline V gene has CDR1 SGHTS and CDR2 YDEGEE. The CDR3 is 15 residues long. J lost 7 bases, V lost 4 bases, and 12 bases had no gene match. The chain's CDR3 is CASSGQGRVMNEAFF. CDR3 in DNA: TGTGCCAGCAGCGGACAGGGCCGAGTGATGAATGAAGCTTTCTTT.

The V call is TRBV18, the J call TRBJ2-1; 7 bases map to TRBD1. V dropped 2 bases and J dropped 5; count of bases not matched to a gene: 6. This CDR3 spans 15 amino acids. Germline-derived CDR1 and CDR2 are KGHSH and LQKENI. Here the CDR3 reads CASSPFPTGNNEQFF. In DNA, the CDR3 is TGTGCCAGCTCACCATTCCCGACAGGGAACAATGAGCAGTTCTTC.

V and J are TRBV4-1 and TRBJ1-3; D might be TRBD1 (5 bases). This CDR3 region has 16 residues. With 0 bases removed from V and 2 bases from J, the gap between germline ends came to 11 bases. The germline CDR1 and CDR2 sequences are MGHRA and YSYEKL. This CDR3 reads CASSQDSGGTGNTIYF. The DNA for the CDR3 is TGCGCCAGCAGCCAAGATTCGGGGGGAACTGGAAACACCATATATTTT.

The V and J genes are TRBV14 and TRBJ1-1; D unresolved. Between the trimmed V and J ends, which lost 0 bases and 0 bases, there was a span of 8 bases. The CDR3 loop spans 15 amino acids. Germline values: CDR1 SGHDN, CDR2 FVKESK. CDR3 nucleotides: TGTGCCAGCAGCCAAGATCGGTTCATGAACACTGAAGCTTTCTTT. Translated, it gives CASSQDRFMNTEAFF.

This clone was seen a single time. The chain carries TRBV5-1 and TRBJ2-7; D gene unclear. V was pared by 2 bases and J by 0 bases, with 6 bases between. There are 13 residues in the CDR3. The germline CDR1 and CDR2 sequences are SGHRS and YFSETQ. This chain's CDR3 is CASSFGISYEQYF. CDR3 bases: TGCGCCAGCAGCTTTGGCATCTCCTACGAGCAGTACTTC.

V is TRBV28 and J is TRBJ2-1; 11 bases agree with TRBD1. The CDR3 loop spans 16 amino acids. The V gene's germline CDR1 is MDHEN and CDR2 SYDVKM. V shed 5 bases and J 9 bases; nucleotides not matched to a gene: 12. The CDR3 DNA is TGTGCCAGCAGTACCCCCTCTCCCGGGACAGGGGGTGAGCAGTTCTTC. Its translation: CASSTPSPGTGGEQFF.

The chain employs TRBV6-2 or TRBV6-3 and TRBJ2-1; TRBD2 agrees at 9 bases. The germline CDR1 and CDR2 sequences are MNHEY and SVGEGT. The CDR3 has 14 amino acids. V lost 6 bases to trimming and J lost 7 bases; unmatched junction nucleotides: 7. The CDR3 loop reads CASSGTSSLNEQFF. DNA for the CDR3: TGTGCCAGCAGCGGGACTAGCTCCCTGAATGAGCAGTTCTTC.

The CDR3 here is CASSPGGGANVLTF. CDR3 sequence (DNA): TGTGCCAGCAGCCCCGGTGGTGGGGCCAACGTCCTGACTTTC. V is TRBV5-4 and J is TRBJ2-6; D is uncertain. Trimming removed 4 bases from V and 3 bases from J, with 8 bases in between. The CDR3 runs 14 residues. Germline V lookup: CDR1 SGHNT, CDR2 YYREEE (reference sequence).

In DNA, the CDR3 is TGTGCCAGCAGTGAATATGGGGGGTGGTCCTACAATGAGCAGTTCTTC. Its translation is CASSEYGGWSYNEQFF. This chain uses TRBV6-1 with TRBJ2-1; a possible D gene is TRBD2 (6 bases). V was shortened by 2 bases and J by 1 base, with 12 bases between the two germline ends. The CDR3 loop spans 16 amino acids. CDR1 is MNHNS, CDR2 SASEGT, per germline.

The CDR3 loop is CASSTVAGGMRVAKNIQYF. Here the CDR3 DNA reads TGTGCCAGCAGTACCGTGGCGGGAGGGATGCGGGTAGCCAAAAACATTCAGTACTTC. The rearrangement uses TRBV28 and TRBJ2-4; 9 positions agree with TRBD2. This CDR3 region has 19 residues. Germline CDR1 reads MDHEN; CDR2 reads SYDVKM. V was pared by 5 bases and J by 0 bases, with 14 bases of the junction left unmatched. Full variable domain (missing parts from reference TRBV28 and TRBJ2-4): DVKVTQSSRYLVKRTGEKVFLECVQDMDHENMFWYRQDPGLGLRLIYFSYDVKMKEKGDIPEGYSVSREKKERFSLILESASTNQTSMYLCASSTVAGGMRVAKNIQYFGAGTRLSVL.

This clone was seen a single time. This chain links TRBV5-1 with TRBJ2-5, with TRBD2 matching 7 bases. Looked up from germline, CDR1 is SGHRS and CDR2 is YFSETQ. With V trimmed by 4 bases and J by 1 base, 7 bases remained unmatched. The CDR3 is 15 residues long. In DNA, the CDR3 is TGCGCCAGCAGCCGGCAGACTAGCTCCCAAGAGACCCAGTACTTC. Amino acids: CASSRQTSSQETQYF.

The chain joins TRBV4-1 to TRBJ2-7; 9 bases line up with TRBD1. From germline, CDR1 is MGHRA and CDR2 YSYEKL. With V trimmed by 0 bases and J by 5 bases, 8 bases remained unmatched. The CDR3 is 16 amino acids. In nucleotides, the CDR3 is TGCGCCAGCAGCCAAGATGGGAGGACAGGGGTGGACGAGCAGTACTTC. It codes for CASSQDGRTGVDEQYF.

The rearrangement uses TRBV6-9 and TRBJ2-1; TRBD1 might be the D (7 bases). The CDR3 length is 15 residues. V lost 6 bases, J lost 7 bases, and 19 bases lay in between. In germline, CDR1 is MNHGY, CDR2 SVAAGI. CDR3 DNA sequence: TGTGCCAGCAGCCATGTGGGGGGACAGTCAAATGAGCAGTTCTTC. This gives the protein CASSHVGGQSNEQFF.

Notes on this clone: An end of the junction differs from the germline gene, which may be a read error. The chain is built from TRBV6-1 and TRBJ2-6; tentatively, D is TRBD1 (6 bases). Germline CDR1 and CDR2: MNHNS and SASEGT. The CDR3 runs 16 residues. The CDR3 here is CASSDGQSSGANVLTF. CDR3 nucleotides: TGTGCCAGCAGTGACGGACAGTCCTCTGGGGCCAACGTGCTGACTTTC.

The rearrangement uses TRBV28 and TRBJ2-7, with 8 bases lining up with TRBD2. The V segment lost 7 bases and the J segment 0 bases; nucleotides outside the gene matches: 8. CDR1 is MDHEN and CDR2 is SYDVKM in the germline V gene. There are 15 residues in the CDR3. CDR3 in amino acids: CASNPLLAASYEQYF. The CDR3 nucleotides read TGTGCCAGCAACCCATTACTAGCGGCCTCCTACGAGCAGTACTTC. Full variable domain (remainder filled in from reference TRBV28 and TRBJ2-7): DVKVTQSSRYLVKRTGEKVFLECVQDMDHENMFWYRQDPGLGLRLIYFSYDVKMKEKGDIPEGYSVSREKKERFSLILESASTNQTSMYLCASNPLLAASYEQYFGPGTRLTVT.

The J gene is TRBJ1-1, the V gene TRBV28; maybe TRBD1 (5 bases). Trimming removed 7 bases at V and 1 base at J, with 16 bases between. CDR1 and CDR2 (germline): MDHEN, SYDVKM. The CDR3 contains 15 residues. Here the CDR3 DNA reads TGTGCCAGCACCTTGAGGCGACAGACGAACACTGAAGCTTTCTTT. This gives the protein CASTLRRQTNTEAFF.

The gene calls are TRBV19 and TRBJ2-2, with D tentatively TRBD2 (6 bases). V lost 1 base and J 2 bases, leaving 8 bases between the germline ends. Looked up from germline, CDR1 is LNHDA and CDR2 is SQIVND (reference sequence). The CDR3 is 15 amino acids. Written as DNA, the CDR3 is TGTGCCAGTAGTATAGGCGGGACTAACACCGGGGAGCTGTTTTTT. It translates to CASSIGGTNTGELFF.

The chain employs TRBV11-2 and TRBJ2-7, with D possibly being TRBD2 (6 bases). This CDR3 comprises 15 residues. V lost 2 bases, J lost 3 bases, and 14 bases lay in between. Germline V gives CDR1 SGHAT, CDR2 FQNNGV. The CDR3 DNA reads as TGTGCCAGCAGCTTATACGCTAGCGTCCGCTACGAGCAGTACTTC. This translates into CASSLYASVRYEQYF.

The V and J genes are TRBV11-2 and TRBJ1-2, with D possibly TRBD1 on 5 matching bases. Germline-derived CDR1 and CDR2 are SGHAT and FQNNGV. The CDR3 is made up of 13 amino acids. V was clipped by 2 bases and J by 3 bases, with 7 bases between them. In DNA form, the CDR3 reads TGTGCCAGCAGCTTAACCAGGGACTATGGCTACACCTTC. This sequence encodes CASSLTRDYGYTF.

Regarding this clone: Additional DNA sequences in this sample encode the identical CDR3. The chain couples TRBV27 to TRBJ2-1, with TRBD2 identical over 9 bases. This CDR3 spans 15 amino acids. The V gene's germline CDR1 is MNHEY and CDR2 SMNVEV (reference sequence). V was pared by 3 bases and J by 0 bases, with 0 bases of the junction left unmatched. In DNA form, the CDR3 reads TGTGCCAGCAGTTTTAGCGGGAGCTCCTACAATGAGCAGTTCTTC. Its protein is CASSFSGSSYNEQFF.

V usage is TRBV3-1 (or the pseudogene TRBV3-2) and J usage is TRBJ2-7, with TRBD2 matching over 9 bases. CDR3 length: 13 amino acids. Trimming removed 7 bases from V and 6 bases from J; junction bases left unmatched: 7. Germline loops: CDR1 LGHDT, CDR2 YNNKEL (reference sequence). The chain's CDR3 is CASTAIAGAEQYF. CDR3 nucleotides: TGTGCCAGCACGGCGATAGCGGGAGCCGAGCAGTACTTC.

In DNA form, the CDR3 reads TGTGCCAGCAGCGGACAGGGCACTTATGGCTACACCTTC. Residues: CASSGQGTYGYTF. The genes are TRBV5-6 and TRBJ1-2, with 8 bases matching TRBD1. This CDR3 spans 13 amino acids. V lost 4 bases and J lost 5; bases outside the gene matches: 4. Germline V gene data show CDR1 as SGHDT and CDR2 as YYEEEE.

The chain carries TRBV18 and TRBJ2-2, with 11 nucleotides matching TRBD2. Germline V gene data show CDR1 as KGHSH and CDR2 as LQKENI. The CDR3 extends over 17 amino acids. V trimming: 1 base; J trimming: 1 base; junction bases outside the gene matches: 2. CDR3 loop: CASSPRTSGGNTGELFF. The CDR3 nucleotides are TGTGCCAGCTCACCACGAACTAGCGGGGGGAACACCGGGGAGCTGTTTTTT.

This clone was counted once. CDR3 nucleotide sequence: TGTGCCAGCGGAGGGAGTCTTGGACTAGCCAAAAACATTCAGTACTTC. This gives the protein CASGGSLGLAKNIQYF. The chain joins TRBV5-6 to TRBJ2-4, with D possibly TRBD2 on 6 matching bases. V lost 7 bases, J lost 0 bases, and 17 bases lay in between. In germline, CDR1 is SGHDT, CDR2 YYEEEE. There are 16 residues in the CDR3.

The chain combines TRBV7-9 with TRBJ2-1; no reliable D call. Germline CDR1 and CDR2: SEHNR and FQNEAQ (reference sequence). This CDR3 has 18 amino acids. V was shortened by 1 base and J by 4 bases, with 20 bases between the two germline ends. The DNA for the CDR3 is TGTGCCAGCAGCTTAGAACCTTCCAACCAATTCGGGTACAATGAGCAGTTCTTC. It codes for CASSLEPSNQFGYNEQFF.

In its sample, this clone was seen once. The V gene is TRBV25-1, the J gene TRBJ1-1; possible D gene TRBD1, 6 bases. V was shortened by 3 bases and J by 2 bases, with 19 bases between the two germline ends. The V gene's germline CDR1 is MGHDK and CDR2 SYGVNS. The CDR3 consists of 17 residues. For the CDR3, the DNA is TGTGCCAGCAGTGAGCAGGACAGTTCGGGCCTAAACACTGAAGCTTTCTTT. This translates into CASSEQDSSGLNTEAFF.

The chain links TRBV5-4 to TRBJ2-1; 8 nucleotides line up with TRBD2. The CDR3 contains 16 residues. V was clipped by 2 bases and J by 2 bases; unmatched bases: 6. Germline CDR1 and CDR2: SGHNT and YYREEE (reference sequence). CDR3 in amino acids: CASSFLAGGPYNEQFF. The CDR3 region has the DNA TGTGCCAGCAGCTTTCTTGCGGGAGGACCCTACAATGAGCAGTTCTTC.

This CDR3 is CASSPNRAEPQHF. The CDR3 DNA is TGTGCCAGCAGCCCCAACAGGGCTGAGCCCCAGCATTTT. This sequence joins TRBV7-2 and TRBJ1-5, with D perhaps matching TRBD1 (6 bases). The CDR3 has 13 residues. Germline V gene data show CDR1 as SGHTA and CDR2 as FQGNSA. Trimming removed 5 bases at V and 8 bases at J, with 13 bases between.

The rearrangement uses TRBV6-5 and TRBJ2-7; 8 nucleotides match TRBD1. The germline CDR1 and CDR2 sequences are MNHEY and SVGAGI. The CDR3 consists of 13 residues. V shed 4 bases and J 4 bases; nucleotides not matched to a gene: 3. CDR3 in amino acids: CASSSGTGYEQYF. The CDR3 coding sequence is TGTGCCAGCAGTTCCGGGACAGGTTACGAGCAGTACTTC.

The gene calls are TRBV27 and TRBJ1-1; D unclear. Per the germline V gene, CDR1 is MNHEY and CDR2 is SMNVEV (reference sequence). V dropped 4 bases and J dropped 1 base, with 7 bases sitting between them. CDR3 length equals 13 residues. The CDR3 bases are TGTGCCAGCAGTTCACTAGGGAACACTGAAGCTTTCTTT. This translates into CASSSLGNTEAFF.